These 21 T cell receptor beta chains originate from one sample sequenced in a study of neoadjuvant nivolumab and ipilimumab in lung cancer. Using immunoSEQ multiplex PCR, the repertoire was profiled, and TCRdb retains in-frame clones only, with some absent. The sample has 18,000 or so clones; approximately 79% are singletons. This specimen consisted of tumor tissue, obtained after neoadjuvant nivolumab, alone or with ipilimumab, at or shortly before surgery. Every receptor here comes from an adult with non-small cell lung cancer.

The chain is built from TRBV7-9 and TRBJ2-5; D gene unclear. The CDR3 spans 15 residues. The V end was cut by 5 bases, the J end by 0 bases, with 13 bases between. Germline values: CDR1 SEHNR, CDR2 FQNEAQ (reference sequence). The CDR3 DNA is TGTGCCAGCAGCCCTCCGACACTATACCAAGAGACCCAGTACTTC. It is translated as CASSPPTLYQETQYF.

This clone has a single count. The J gene is TRBJ2-3, the V gene TRBV10-3; the D is unclear. There are 17 residues in the CDR3. Trimming removed 2 bases at V and 1 base at J, with 16 bases between. The germline V gene encodes CDR1 ENHRY and CDR2 SYGVKD. Here the CDR3 reads CAISEVLGWAGTDTQYF. The CDR3 region has the DNA TGTGCCATCAGTGAGGTTCTAGGGTGGGCCGGCACAGATACGCAGTATTTT.

The chain has TRBV2 and TRBJ1-2; D is possibly TRBD1 (5 bases). Germline V gene sequence: CDR1 SNHLY, CDR2 FYNNEI. The CDR3 covers 16 residues. The ends were cut back, 7 bases at V and 0 bases at J, with 18 bases in the middle. The CDR3 loop is CASIYRPREANYGYTF. In nucleotides, the CDR3 is TGTGCCAGCATTTACCGACCCAGGGAAGCTAACTATGGCTACACCTTC.

This chain connects TRBV7-9 to TRBJ1-1; 10 nucleotides match TRBD1. The junction had 8 bases not matched to a gene; V was cut back by 6 bases and J by 7 bases. Germline assignment: CDR1 SEHNR and CDR2 FQNEAQ (reference sequence). The CDR3 length is 14 residues. The CDR3 DNA reads TGTGCCAGCAGACCCACCGGGACAGGGGATGAAGCTTTCTTT. It codes for CASRPTGTGDEAFF.

The chain combines TRBV28 with TRBJ2-1, with TRBD1 identical over 12 bases. Trimming removed 5 bases from V and 9 bases from J; junction bases left unmatched: 11. From germline, CDR1 is MDHEN and CDR2 SYDVKM. The CDR3 has 16 amino acids. The CDR3 sequence: CASSLDLGQGASEQFF. For the CDR3, the DNA is TGTGCCAGCAGTCTCGATTTGGGACAGGGGGCCAGTGAGCAGTTCTTC.

J is TRBJ2-3 and V is TRBV27; 10 positions match TRBD1. V lost 6 bases and J lost 8; bases outside the gene matches: 2. This CDR3 region has 12 residues. Germline CDR1 reads MNHEY; CDR2 reads SMNVEV (reference sequence). CDR3 sequence: CASRTGGGTQYF. CDR3 coding DNA: TGTGCCAGCAGGACAGGGGGCGGTACGCAGTATTTT.

The chain employs TRBV25-1 and TRBJ2-7; possible D gene TRBD2, 6 bases. The length of the CDR3 is 9 residues. The germline V and J ends were trimmed by 6 bases and 9 bases, with 6 bases remaining between them. Germline CDR1 and CDR2: MGHDK and SYGVNS. The CDR3 nucleotides read TGTGCCAGCAGAGCGGGGCAGTACTTC. Its translation is CASRAGQYF.

V gene TRBV11-2 combines with J gene TRBJ1-4; possibly TRBD1 for D (6 bases). Between the trimmed V and J ends, which lost 1 base and 3 bases, there was a span of 12 bases. Germline CDR1 SGHAT, CDR2 FQNNGV. The CDR3 length is 16 residues. The CDR3: CASSLGTGQPNEKLFF. CDR3 sequence (DNA): TGTGCCAGCAGCTTAGGAACAGGACAGCCTAATGAAAAACTGTTTTTT.

The chain has TRBV5-1 and TRBJ1-1; 11 bases line up with TRBD1. J lost 1 base, V lost 6 bases, and 2 bases had no gene match. This CDR3 has 14 amino acids. Germline V gives CDR1 SGHRS, CDR2 YFSETQ. The CDR3 DNA reads TGCGCCAGCAAAGGGACAGGGGGGAACACTGAAGCTTTCTTT. This sequence encodes CASKGTGGNTEAFF.

The chain carries TRBV6-6 and TRBJ1-5; D is possibly TRBD1 (5 bases). The V end was cut by 7 bases, the J end by 9 bases, with 25 bases between. The CDR3 runs to 16 residues. Germline CDR1 reads MNHNY; CDR2 reads SVGAGI (reference sequence). Written as DNA, the CDR3 is TGTGCCAGCACCTCAGCCCGGACGGACTTGGGGGGGCCCCAGCATTTT. Its translation: CASTSARTDLGGPQHF.

This clone came up a few times. The J gene is TRBJ2-3, the V gene TRBV7-2, with TRBD2 identical over 13 bases. Trimming cost V 4 bases and J 4 bases; bases outside gene matches: 2. Per germline, CDR1 SGHTA and CDR2 FQGNSA. The CDR3 covers 15 residues. DNA for the CDR3: TGTGCCAGCAGCTCCGGGACTAGCGGGGCAGATACGCAGTATTTT. Translation: CASSSGTSGADTQYF.

The chain couples TRBV5-4 to TRBJ2-3; 7 bases match TRBD2. The length of the CDR3 is 12 residues. Germline V gene sequence: CDR1 SGHNT, CDR2 YYREEE (reference sequence). Trimming removed 4 bases from V and 6 bases from J; junction bases left unmatched: 2. The CDR3: CASSLAVDTQYF. CDR3 in DNA: TGTGCCAGCAGCCTAGCGGTCGATACGCAGTATTTT.

About this clone itself: At one end, the junction sequence differs from germline, possibly due to a read error. The gene calls are TRBV7-7 and TRBJ2-1; 12 bases are a match to TRBD2. Germline V gene sequence: CDR1 SSHAT, CDR2 FNYEAQ (reference sequence). The length of the CDR3 is 15 residues. CDR3 sequence: CASSAGTSGLNEQFF. As DNA, the CDR3 is TGTGCTAGCAGCGCCGGGACTAGCGGGCTAAATGAGCAGTTCTTC.

This clone was observed a few times. The chain joins TRBV5-1 to TRBJ2-7, with D unclear. Trimming took off 1 base at V and 0 bases at J, with 5 bases between the two ends. The CDR3 has 13 residues. The V gene's germline CDR1 is SGHRS and CDR2 YFSETQ. The CDR3: CASSLLPSYEQYF. The DNA of the CDR3 is TGCGCCAGCAGCTTGTTGCCCTCCTACGAGCAGTACTTC.

The chain links TRBV30 to TRBJ1-4; 8 bases match TRBD1. In germline, CDR1 is GTSNPN, CDR2 SVGIG (reference sequence). After removal of 0 bases from V and 11 bases from J, the junction contained 20 bases not matched to a gene. The CDR3 is 18 residues long. DNA of the CDR3: TGTGCCTGGAGTGTACAAATCCCTGGACAGGGCACTAGGGAGAAACTGTTTTTT. Amino acid sequence: CAWSVQIPGQGTREKLFF.

This clone has a handful of counts. The V and J genes are TRBV4-1 and TRBJ2-5; 7 positions match TRBD2. The CDR3 sequence is 16 residues long. V dropped 1 base and J dropped 5; count of bases not matched to a gene: 10. Germline-derived CDR1 and CDR2 are MGHRA and YSYEKL. This CDR3 reads CASSQGNRGGGETQYF. The DNA for the CDR3 is TGCGCCAGCAGCCAAGGGAACCGGGGCGGGGGTGAGACCCAGTACTTC.

The rearrangement links TRBV18 to TRBJ1-1; D not resolved. The CDR3 runs 13 residues. The germline CDR1 and CDR2 sequences are KGHSH and LQKENI. Deletions cut 1 base from V and 6 bases from J, with 9 bases between. The CDR3 nucleotides are TGTGCCAGCTCACCACTCCCTAGGTCTGAAGCTTTCTTT. This sequence encodes CASSPLPRSEAFF.

The chain combines TRBV19 with TRBJ1-1; D is undetermined. The ends were cut back, 3 bases at V and 6 bases at J, with 11 bases in the middle. The CDR3 covers 13 residues. Germline loops: CDR1 LNHDA, CDR2 SQIVND (reference sequence). The CDR3 sequence is CASSMVHGAEAFF. The CDR3 DNA sequence: TGTGCCAGTAGTATGGTCCATGGGGCTGAAGCTTTCTTT.

The chain links TRBV6-5 to TRBJ2-7, with 9 nucleotides matching TRBD2. The length of the CDR3 is 15 residues. Germline trimming cut 4 bases from V and 3 bases from J; bases unmatched to any gene: 7. Germline assignment: CDR1 MNHEY and CDR2 SVGAGI. The CDR3 DNA reads TGTGCCAGCAGTTTCTTGGCGGGGGGGCTCTACGAGCAGTACTTC. This codes for CASSFLAGGLYEQYF.

The genes are TRBV6-5 and TRBJ2-7; 8 nucleotides line up with TRBD1. Germline V CDR1 and CDR2: MNHEY, SVGAGI. The CDR3 length is 11 residues. V lost 6 bases and J lost 12; bases outside the gene matches: 7. CDR3 coding DNA: TGTGCCAGCAGCTTGGGACAGGCGATGTACTTC. Amino acid sequence: CASSLGQAMYF.

This chain joins TRBV4-3 and TRBJ1-1, with D maybe TRBD1 (5 bases). Trimming shortened V by 0 bases and J by 5 bases, and 10 bases separated the two germline ends. Germline CDR1 LGHNA, CDR2 YSLEER. The CDR3 is made up of 14 amino acids. CDR3 DNA sequence: TGCGCCAGCAGCCAAGAGGGGGACCGAACTGAAGCTTTCTTT. Its protein product is CASSQEGDRTEAFF.